The present T cell receptor (beta chain) was sequenced within a study of T cell repertoires in cytomegalovirus infection. Study-level information: An indication of both CMV infection and matching HLA type came from public TCR beta signatures.

Study-level points and caveats: Cumulated frequencies of public TCR beta families served to identify carriers of CMV plus the relevant HLA.

In TCRdb, the reads were re-called with MiXCR into one record per CDR3 protein. The sample consists of just over 300,000 distinct CDR3 sequences, about a sixth of them appearing once. About this clonotype itself: The antigen remains undetermined.

Germline CDR1 and CDR2: KGHDR and SFDVKD. The length of the CDR3 is 15 residues. V was trimmed by 5 bases and J by 2 bases, leaving 14 bases between them. The material sequenced was PBMCs. The rearrangement uses TRBV24-1 and TRBJ2-5; D unresolved. This clonotype originated in a human donor in good health (CMV status not recorded). Some clones in this sample may be carry-over from other donors' samples. CDR3: CATSGQYSAQETQYF. The CDR3 nucleotides read TGTGCCACCAGTGGCCAATATTCGGCGCAAGAGACCCAGTACTTC.